This TCR beta chain was recorded in a study of blood T cells in healthy people across ages. Broader study findings: Observed TCR beta diversity showed a strong correlation with the percentage of naive T cells as measured by flow cytometry.

Trimming stripped 0 bases from V and 5 bases from J, with 14 bases between. CDR1 is DFQATT and CDR2 is SNEGSKA in the germline V gene (reference sequence). This CDR3 is built from 14 residues. The authors ran a second PCR of about 7 to 11 cycles using a sample-barcoded 5' primer and a J-beta primer mix. TCRdb processed the 5' RACE reads anew with MiXCR; each CDR3 protein has one entry. In the table there are more than 600,000 distinct CDR3 sequences, more than 20% of which are singletons. On this clonotype itself: The antigen is undetermined.

Another study also made use of these data, one on T cells of mothers and their children.

The sample was blood. The sequence derives from a boy aged 5-17 years in good health. This chain joins TRBV20-1 and TRBJ2-7, with D perhaps TRBD2 (5 bases). CDR3 in DNA: TGCAGTGCTAGAGAAGGGCTAGCTTCGGACGAGCAGTACTTC. Its translation: CSAREGLASDEQYF.